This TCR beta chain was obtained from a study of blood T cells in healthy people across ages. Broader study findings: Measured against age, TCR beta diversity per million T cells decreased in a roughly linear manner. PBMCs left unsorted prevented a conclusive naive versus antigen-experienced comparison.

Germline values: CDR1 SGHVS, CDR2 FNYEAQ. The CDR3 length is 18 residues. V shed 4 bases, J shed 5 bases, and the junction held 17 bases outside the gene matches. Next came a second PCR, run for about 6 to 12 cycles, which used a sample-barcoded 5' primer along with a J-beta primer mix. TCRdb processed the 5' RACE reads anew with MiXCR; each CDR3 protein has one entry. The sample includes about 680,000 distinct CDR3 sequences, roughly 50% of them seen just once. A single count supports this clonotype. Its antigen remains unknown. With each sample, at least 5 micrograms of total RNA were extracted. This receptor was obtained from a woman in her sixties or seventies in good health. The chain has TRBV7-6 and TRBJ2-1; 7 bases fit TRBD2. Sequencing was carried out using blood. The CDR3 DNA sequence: TGTGCCAGCAGCTCAATCGGCCTCAAAGGGACTATCGACAATGAGCAGTTCTTC. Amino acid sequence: CASSSIGLKGTIDNEQFF.